The entry below gives a single T cell receptor (beta chain) sequence along with its context. Its antigen is not identified. The study ran its PCR with 60 Vbeta and 13 Jbeta primers. Method: immunoSEQ multiplex PCR; TCRdb's copy keeps in-frame clones and lacks some. The table lists about 200,000 clones, 79% of them singletons. This sample stems from a study of cytomegalovirus exposure and HLA in healthy donors. Study as a whole: Prior work identified some 120 million unique TCR beta sequences in about 179 million T cells.

Trimming stripped 4 bases from V and 4 bases from J, with 18 bases between. The CDR3 runs to 16 residues. Germline V gene sequence: CDR1 SGDLS, CDR2 YYNGEE. The study, taken as a whole, reports: The authors listed 150 to 200 TCR beta chains as cytomegalovirus-associated. In terms of immune exposure information, only CMV serostatus was available. The study dropped some indistinguishable V segments, TRBV6-2 and TRBV6-3 among them.

The sequenced sample was PBMCs. V usage is TRBV9 and J usage is TRBJ2-1, with D tentatively TRBD1 (6 bases). The clonotype comes from a girl aged 5-17 years in good health and CMV-seropositive. The CDR3: CASSPEGHNLYNEQFF. For the CDR3, the DNA is TGTGCCAGCAGCCCTGAGGGACATAACCTTTACAATGAGCAGTTCTTC.